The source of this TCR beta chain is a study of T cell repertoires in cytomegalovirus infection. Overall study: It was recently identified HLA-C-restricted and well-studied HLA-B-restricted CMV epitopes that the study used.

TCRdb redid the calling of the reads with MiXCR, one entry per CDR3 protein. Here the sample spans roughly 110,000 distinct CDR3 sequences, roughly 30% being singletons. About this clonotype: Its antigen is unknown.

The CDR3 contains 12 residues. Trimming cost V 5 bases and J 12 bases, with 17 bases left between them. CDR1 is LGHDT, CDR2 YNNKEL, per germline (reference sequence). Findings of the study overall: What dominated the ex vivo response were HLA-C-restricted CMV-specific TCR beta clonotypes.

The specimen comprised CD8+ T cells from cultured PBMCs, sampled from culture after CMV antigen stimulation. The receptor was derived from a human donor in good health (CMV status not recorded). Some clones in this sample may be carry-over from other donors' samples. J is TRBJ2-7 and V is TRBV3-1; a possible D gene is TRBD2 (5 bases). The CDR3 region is CASSYGRIPPYF. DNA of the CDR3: TGTGCCAGCAGCTATGGGAGAATACCCCCGTACTTC.